This is a list of T cell receptor beta chains from one sample in a study of molecular identifiers for immune sequencing clone quantification. TCRdb redid the calling of the PCR reads with MiXCR, one entry per CDR3 protein. The sample shows some 35,000 distinct CDR3 sequences, about 20% of them seen only once. The sequencing input was naive CD8+ T cells from blood, with Jurkat cell RNA spiked in. These receptors came from a human donor in good health. Some libraries in this study had Jurkat cell RNA spiked in. Both conserved end residues are part of each CDR3.

J: TRBJ1-1
V: TRBV4-3
CDR3: CASSPAEGRENTEAFF

J: TRBJ2-3
V: TRBV5-4
CDR3: CASSDDRFSTDTQYF

J: TRBJ1-5
V: TRBV27
CDR3: CASSLISNNQPQHF

J: TRBJ2-2
V: TRBV30
CDR3: CAWDPRDSYTGELFF

J: TRBJ1-4
V: TRBV2
CDR3: CASSEALRGQIELFF

J: TRBJ2-3
V: TRBV10-2
CDR3: CASSGEPTGTDTQYF

J: TRBJ1-1
V: TRBV12-3/TRBV12-4
CDR3: CASSTNNEAFF

J: TRBJ2-1
V: TRBV4-1
CDR3: CASTLGQGAVNEQFF

J: TRBJ2-6
V: TRBV4-2
CDR3: CASSQDGGGANVLTF

J: TRBJ1-1
V: TRBV6-2/TRBV6-3
CDR3: CASSGRMNTEAFF